This passage covers 8 T cell receptor beta chains from one sample sequenced in a study of blood T cell repertoires in COVID-19. Assay used: immunoSEQ multiplex PCR; TCRdb lists only in-frame clones, some missing. The profile shows approximately 250,000 clones, approximately 90% of them singletons. The sample taken for sequencing was PBMCs or T cells enriched from blood (not recorded which). These receptors all stem from a woman aged 40 to 50 with acute COVID-19.

The V gene is TRBV9, the J gene TRBJ1-5, with D unclear. The V gene lost 0 bases and the J gene lost 7 bases, with 17 bases spanning the gap. Germline V CDR1 and CDR2: SGDLS, YYNGEE. The CDR3 contains 16 residues. The CDR3: CASSVGSGAEGQPQHF. CDR3 DNA sequence: TGTGCCAGCAGCGTAGGCTCGGGAGCGGAAGGGCAGCCCCAGCATTTT.

The chain links TRBV14 to TRBJ1-2; TRBD1 might be the D (6 bases). Trimming shortened V by 1 base and J by 8 bases, and 11 bases separated the two germline ends. Germline CDR1 and CDR2: SGHDN and FVKESK. CDR3 size: 13 residues. CDR3 in amino acids: CASSQAGHSGYTF. In nucleotides, the CDR3 is TGTGCCAGCAGCCAAGCGGGACACAGCGGCTACACCTTC.

In nucleotides, the CDR3 is TGTGCCAGCTCTGCGGGACTCATCGAAGAGACCCAGTACTTC. Protein: CASSAGLIEETQYF. The chain carries TRBV11-3 and TRBJ2-5, with D maybe TRBD2 (6 bases). Germline assignment: CDR1 SGHNT and CDR2 YENEEA. CDR3 size: 14 residues. Trimming removed 8 bases from V and 3 bases from J, with 16 bases in between. Using reference TRBV11-3 and TRBJ2-5 for the parts outside the CDR3, the full variable domain is EAGVVQSPRYKIIEKKQPVAFWCNPISGHNTLYWYLQNLGQGPELLIRYENEEAVDDSQLPKDRFSAERLKGVDSTLKIQPAELGDSAVYLCASSAGLIEETQYFGPGTRLLVL.

V and J are TRBV24-1 and TRBJ1-2, with 10 bases fitting TRBD1. The CDR3 has 15 residues. In germline, CDR1 is KGHDR, CDR2 SFDVKD. Losses at the gene ends were 5 bases for V and 2 bases for J; bases not matched to a gene: 4. In nucleotides, the CDR3 is TGTGCCACCAGTGGGACAGGGGGGCAAAACTATGGCTACACCTTC. Its translation is CATSGTGGQNYGYTF.

This clone was counted only a few times. The chain joins TRBV5-6 to TRBJ1-2; 8 nucleotides line up with TRBD1. Germline V CDR1 and CDR2: SGHDT, YYEEEE. The CDR3 length is 14 residues. Trimming at V came to 3 bases and at J to 7 bases, leaving 8 bases not matched to a gene. In nucleotides, the CDR3 is TGTGCCAGCAGCTCCCTCAGACAGGGGTTTGGCTACACCTTC. Translation gives CASSSLRQGFGYTF. The complete variable domain, with remaining parts taken from reference TRBV5-6 and TRBJ1-2, reads DAGVTQSPTHLIKTRGQQVTLRCSPKSGHDTVSWYQQALGQGPQFIFQYYEEEERQRGNFPDRFSGHQFPNYSSELNVNALLLGDSALYLCASSSLRQGFGYTFGSGTRLTVV.

The chain has TRBV28 and TRBJ2-1; 12 bases map to TRBD2. Germline V gene data show CDR1 as MDHEN and CDR2 as SYDVKM. The CDR3 loop spans 15 amino acids. J was trimmed by 5 bases and V by 3 bases; bases with no gene match: 2. CDR3 DNA: TGTGCCAGCAGTTTCACTAGCGGGAGGAACAATGAGCAGTTCTTC. This encodes CASSFTSGRNNEQFF. The full variable domain, completed using reference TRBV28 and TRBJ2-1, is DVKVTQSSRYLVKRTGEKVFLECVQDMDHENMFWYRQDPGLGLRLIYFSYDVKMKEKGDIPEGYSVSREKKERFSLILESASTNQTSMYLCASSFTSGRNNEQFFGPGTRLTVL.

Here the CDR3 reads CASSLTRNEQFF. The CDR3 nucleotides read TGTGCCAGCAGTCTTACTAGGAATGAGCAGTTCTTC. This chain uses TRBV2 with TRBJ2-1; TRBD2 is a possible D gene (5 bases). The CDR3 length is 12 residues. Germline-derived CDR1 and CDR2 are SNHLY and FYNNEI. V was pared by 5 bases and J by 7 bases, with 9 bases between.

The chain combines TRBV15 with TRBJ2-1; possibly TRBD1 for D (6 bases). The V end lost 0 bases, the J end lost 5 bases, and 8 bases lay between the germline ends. Germline V CDR1 and CDR2: LNHNV, YYDKDF (reference sequence). This CDR3 spans 14 amino acids. The CDR3 region has the DNA TGTGCCACCAGCAGAGATCAGGGGCACAATGAGCAGTTCTTC. Translated, it gives CATSRDQGHNEQFF.